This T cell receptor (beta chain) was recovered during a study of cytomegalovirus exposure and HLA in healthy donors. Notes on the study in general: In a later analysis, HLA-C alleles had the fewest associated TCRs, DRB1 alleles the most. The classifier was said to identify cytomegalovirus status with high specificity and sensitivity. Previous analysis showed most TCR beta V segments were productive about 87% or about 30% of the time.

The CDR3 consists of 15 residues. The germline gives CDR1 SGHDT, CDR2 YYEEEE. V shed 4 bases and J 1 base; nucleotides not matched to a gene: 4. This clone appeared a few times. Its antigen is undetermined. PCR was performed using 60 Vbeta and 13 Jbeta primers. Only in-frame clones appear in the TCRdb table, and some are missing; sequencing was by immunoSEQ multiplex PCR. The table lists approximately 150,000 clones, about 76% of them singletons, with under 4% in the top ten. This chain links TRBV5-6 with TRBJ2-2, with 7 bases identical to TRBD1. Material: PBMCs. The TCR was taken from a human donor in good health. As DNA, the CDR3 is TGTGCCAGCAGCCCGACAGGGTTGAACACCGGGGAGCTGTTTTTT. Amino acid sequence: CASSPTGLNTGELFF.